The rows below give T cell receptor beta chains drawn from one sample of a study of shared clonotypes between healthy human individuals. This table comes from immunoSEQ multiplex PCR, and its TCRdb copy is limited to in-frame clones, with some not included. The sample shows 2 million to 2.5 million clones, about 92% of them seen only once. Sequencing input: naive CD4+ T cells from PBMCs. The receptor source for this set is a man between 18 and 29 years old in good health. Some clones in this sample may be carry-over from other donors' samples. Both conserved end residues are part of each CDR3. D genes are given only for firm matches. Expanded clones are given a class, and other clones once, few, many or no size at all.

>TRBJ2-4|TRBD2|-|TRBV18
TGTGCCAGCTCACCGACGGGACTAGCGGGAGCCCACTGGTACTTC
CASSPTGLAGAHWYF
>TRBJ2-7|-|-|TRBV28
TGTGCCAGCAGAATCAGGTACGAGCAGTACTTC
CASRIRYEQYF
>TRBJ2-5|-|-|TRBV2
TGTGCCAGCAATAACGGGGAGACCCAGTACTTC
CASNNGETQYF
>TRBJ2-5|TRBD2|few|TRBV28
TGTGCCAGCAGTCTAGCGGGAGGGCCCGGAGAGACCCAGTACTTC
CASSLAGGPGETQYF
>TRBJ2-1|-|-|TRBV19
TGTGCCAGTAGTGACAGCCAGCGGCTAAGCTCCTACAATGAGCAGTTCTTC
CASSDSQRLSSYNEQFF
>TRBJ1-4|TRBD1|-|TRBV7-9
TGTGCCAGCAGCTTGCGGACAGGAACTGAAAAACTGTTTTTT
CASSLRTGTEKLFF
>TRBJ2-1|-|-|TRBV27
TGTGCCAGCAGTTTAGGCTCCTACAATGAGCAGTTCTTC
CASSLGSYNEQFF
>TRBJ1-2|-|-|TRBV7-2
TGTGCCAGCAGCTTTTTGGACTATGGCTACACCTTC
CASSFLDYGYTF
>TRBJ2-1|-|-|TRBV29-1
TGCAGCGTTGAAGATTATCCCAGCGGACGCTACAATGAGCAGTTCTTC
CSVEDYPSGRYNEQFF
>TRBJ1-3|-|-|TRBV28
TGTGCCAGCAGTTTGATGGGACATCGAAACACCATATATTTT
CASSLMGHRNTIYF
>TRBJ1-4|TRBD1|-|TRBV7-9
TGTGCCAGCAGCGGGGGACAGGGGACTAATGAAAAACTGTTTTTT
CASSGGQGTNEKLFF
>TRBJ2-7|-|once|TRBV27
TGTGCCAGCATAAACACTAGTGGCTTGCTCTACGAGCAGTACTTC
CASINTSGLLYEQYF
>TRBJ1-1|-|-|TRBV27
TGTGCCAGCAGTTTAAAGGCGAACACTGAAGCTTTCTTT
CASSLKANTEAFF
>TRBJ2-3|-|-|TRBV29-1
TGCAGCGTTAGACGGGCTGGAGATACGCAGTATTTT
CSVRRAGDTQYF
>TRBJ1-2|TRBD1|-|TRBV6-5
TGTGCCAGCAGTAACACAGGGGCGGCGGGCTATGGCTACACCTTC
CASSNTGAAGYGYTF
>TRBJ2-1|-|-|TRBV28
TGTGCCAGCAGTTTGGTGGGAGATGAGCAGTTCTTC
CASSLVGDEQFF